The 19 T cell receptor beta chains below come from one sample, sequenced in a study of T cells in localized non-small cell lung cancer (dated by TCRdb to 2020 to 2022). The library relied on the immunoSEQ multiplex PCR assay. This immuneACCESS table, as held by TCRdb, lists in-frame sequences with V and J called but not all clones. Of the missing ones, under half trace to an unresolved V gene in checked studies; the others have no known cause. The sample table lists fewer than 90,000 clones, around 81% of them with a count of one. The ten largest make up 15% to 20% of the sample. Sequences were derived from PBMCs, sampled before any cancer treatment. Receptors were obtained from a man aged 35 to 70 with stage II squamous cell lung carcinoma.

This chain links TRBV28 with TRBJ1-4; perhaps TRBD1 as D (6 bases). CDR1 and CDR2 from the germline V gene are MDHEN and SYDVKM. V was cut by 8 bases and J by 8 bases, with 15 bases left in between. There are 13 residues in the CDR3. Here the CDR3 DNA reads TGTGCCAGCGCATACAGGGTTGGAGAAAAACTGTTTTTT. It is translated as CASAYRVGEKLFF.

This chain joins TRBV5-4 and TRBJ2-7; 8 nucleotides agree with TRBD1. There are 16 residues in the CDR3. Germline V gene data show CDR1 as SGHNT and CDR2 as YYREEE (reference sequence). The V segment lost 4 bases and the J segment 5 bases; nucleotides outside the gene matches: 14. This chain's CDR3 is CASSDPARGLSDEQYF. The CDR3 nucleotides read TGTGCCAGCAGCGACCCCGCCAGGGGGCTAAGCGACGAGCAGTACTTC.

This clone appeared once. This chain uses TRBV19 with TRBJ1-4; D is undetermined. Germline values: CDR1 LNHDA, CDR2 SQIVND (reference sequence). Trimming stripped 4 bases from V and 8 bases from J, with 17 bases between. The CDR3 consists of 15 residues. In DNA form, the CDR3 reads TGTGCCAGTAGTAAGAATGCGGGAAGTCTGGAAAAACTGTTTTTT. Encoded protein: CASSKNAGSLEKLFF.

This clone was recorded a few times. The rearrangement uses TRBV28 and TRBJ1-4, with 8 bases fitting TRBD1. The V gene end was trimmed by 10 bases and the J gene end by 3 bases; junction bases not matched to a gene: 7. This CDR3 has 14 residues. Per germline, CDR1 MDHEN and CDR2 SYDVKM. CDR3 DNA sequence: TGTGCCACCAACCCAGGGGGCCCTAATGAAAAACTGTTTTTT. Protein: CATNPGGPNEKLFF.

This chain connects TRBV5-1 to TRBJ1-2, with TRBD1 identical over 7 bases. The CDR3 totals 13 residues. CDR1 is SGHRS and CDR2 is YFSETQ in the germline V gene. The J segment lost 6 bases and the V segment lost 4 bases, leaving 6 bases of the junction unmatched. CDR3 loop: CASSINRGDGYTF. As DNA, the CDR3 is TGCGCCAGCAGCATAAACAGGGGAGATGGCTACACCTTC.

The rearrangement links TRBV5-6 to TRBJ1-6; tentative D call: TRBD1 (5 bases). Germline CDR1 and CDR2: SGHDT and YYEEEE. With 4 bases removed from V and 7 bases from J, the gap between germline ends came to 12 bases. This CDR3 region has 14 residues. The DNA of the CDR3 is TGTGCCAGCAGCCCGGGACGGGCGAATTCACCCCTCCACTTT. This codes for CASSPGRANSPLHF. Combining the CDR3 with reference TRBV5-6 and TRBJ1-6 gives the whole variable domain DAGVTQSPTHLIKTRGQQVTLRCSPKSGHDTVSWYQQALGQGPQFIFQYYEEEERQRGNFPDRFSGHQFPNYSSELNVNALLLGDSALYLCASSPGRANSPLHFGNGTRLTVT.

The V and J genes are TRBV5-6 and TRBJ2-7, with D perhaps matching TRBD2 (5 bases). V lost 0 bases to trimming and J lost 0 bases, with 13 bases between them. The CDR3 runs 16 residues. From germline, CDR1 is SGHDT and CDR2 YYEEEE. The CDR3 spells CASSLGWPAGSYEQYF. The CDR3 DNA reads as TGTGCCAGCAGCTTGGGGTGGCCTGCGGGCTCCTACGAGCAGTACTTC.

The chain couples TRBV19 to TRBJ1-1, with 9 bases fitting TRBD1. Germline V lookup: CDR1 LNHDA, CDR2 SQIVND (reference sequence). The CDR3 runs to 19 residues. V was pared by 9 bases and J by 5 bases, with 25 bases of the junction left unmatched. The CDR3 reads CASRGAGGGAGTGRTEAFF. CDR3 bases: TGTGCCAGCCGCGGTGCCGGGGGGGGCGCCGGGACAGGGAGGACTGAAGCTTTCTTT.

This sequence joins TRBV12-2 and TRBJ2-7; the D call of TRBD2 is as the table states it, not checked on the DNA. TRBV12-2 is a listed pseudogene. The CDR3 runs to 13 residues. The CDR3, as DNA: TGTGCAAGTCGCCTTGCGTCCCCTTACGAGCAGTACTTC. This translates into CASRLASPYEQYF.

The chain recombines TRBV7-2 with TRBJ2-3, with 7 nucleotides matching TRBD1. Per germline, CDR1 SGHTA and CDR2 FQGNSA. CDR3 length: 15 residues. The V and J ends lost 5 bases and 1 base, in that order; junction bases with no gene match: 6. CDR3 loop: CASSTRGRRTDTQYF. As DNA, the CDR3 is TGTGCCAGCAGCACAAGGGGGCGGCGCACAGATACGCAGTATTTT.

This chain uses TRBV7-2 with TRBJ1-1; TRBD1 aligns across 8 bases. The germline gives CDR1 SGHTA, CDR2 FQGNSA. V lost 0 bases to trimming and J lost 7 bases; unmatched junction nucleotides: 7. The CDR3 contains 15 residues. CDR3 in DNA: TGTGCCAGCAGCTTAGCGGGCAGGGGGCTCGGTGAAGCTTTCTTT. As protein: CASSLAGRGLGEAFF. The full variable domain, rest sourced from reference TRBV7-2 and TRBJ1-1, is GAGVSQSPSNKVTEKGKDVELRCDPISGHTALYWYRQSLGQGLEFLIYFQGNSAPDKSGLPSDRFSAERTGGSVSTLTIQRTQQEDSAVYLCASSLAGRGLGEAFFGQGTRLTVV.

The chain uses TRBV27 and TRBJ1-1; D is uncertain. CDR1 and CDR2 (germline): MNHEY, SMNVEV (reference sequence). This CDR3 region has 14 residues. V was cut by 2 bases and J by 1 base, with 8 bases left in between. The CDR3 DNA follows: TGTGCCAGCAGTTTAGGGTTGGAGAACACTGAAGCTTTCTTT. It is translated as CASSLGLENTEAFF.

The chain employs TRBV5-1 and TRBJ2-1; D gene unclear. This CDR3 has 12 amino acids. CDR1 is SGHRS, CDR2 YFSETQ, per germline. V lost 4 bases and J 7 bases, leaving 9 bases between the germline ends. CDR3 in DNA: TGCGCCAGCAGCCCCGGGTTGAATGAGCAGTTCTTC. This codes for CASSPGLNEQFF. Using reference TRBV5-1 and TRBJ2-1 for the parts outside the CDR3, the full variable domain is KAGVTQTPRYLIKTRGQQVTLSCSPISGHRSVSWYQQTPGQGLQFLFEYFSETQRNKGNFPGRFSGRQFSNSRSEMNVSTLELGDSALYLCASSPGLNEQFFGPGTRLTVL.

The chain joins TRBV7-3 to TRBJ1-3; D remains ambiguous. CDR1 is SGHTA and CDR2 is FQGTGA in the germline V gene. The CDR3 runs 13 residues. Trimming stripped 6 bases from V and 0 bases from J, with 6 bases between. The CDR3 DNA is TGTGCCAGCAGGGAGGGCTCTGGAAACACCATATATTTT. Protein sequence: CASREGSGNTIYF.

This clone was observed a few times. Other DNA sequences in the sample encode the same CDR3. The rearrangement joins TRBV27 to TRBJ2-1; TRBD2 matches 12 bases. The CDR3 covers 15 residues. Unmatched junction bases numbered 2, after V lost 4 bases and J lost 4 bases. Germline V gene data show CDR1 as MNHEY and CDR2 as SMNVEV (reference sequence). CDR3 nucleotide sequence: TGTGCCAGCAGTTCACTAGCGGGGGGTTACAATGAGCAGTTCTTC. Translating gives CASSSLAGGYNEQFF.

This clone was recorded a few times. The chain employs TRBV27 and TRBJ1-1, with 10 bases matching TRBD1. Germline V gives CDR1 MNHEY, CDR2 SMNVEV (reference sequence). The V segment lost 6 bases and the J segment 5 bases; nucleotides outside the gene matches: 6. The CDR3 contains 14 residues. The CDR3 region is CASRTRQGATEAFF. CDR3 nucleotide sequence: TGTGCCAGCAGAACAAGACAGGGGGCGACTGAAGCTTTCTTT.

This clone was detected a few times. The V and J genes are TRBV6-6 and TRBJ2-7, with 10 bases that match TRBD1. The trim removed 0 bases at V and 5 bases at J, leaving 1 base unmatched. CDR3 length: 14 residues. CDR1 is MNHNY, CDR2 SVGAGI, per germline (reference sequence). CDR3 in DNA: TGTGCCAGCAGTTACTCGGACAGGGGGAACGAGCAGTACTTC. Its protein is CASSYSDRGNEQYF.

J is TRBJ2-7 and V is TRBV28; D may be TRBD2 (5 bases). From germline, CDR1 is MDHEN and CDR2 SYDVKM. Trimming stripped 1 base from V and 5 bases from J, with 15 bases between. The length of the CDR3 is 15 residues. DNA for the CDR3: TGTGCCAGCAGTTTATCCCCCCGGGGATCAAACGAGCAGTACTTC. Amino acids: CASSLSPRGSNEQYF.

This chain uses TRBV5-1 with TRBJ2-7, with 8 positions matching TRBD2. The germline V gene has CDR1 SGHRS and CDR2 YFSETQ. The V gene end was trimmed by 5 bases and the J gene end by 6 bases; junction bases not matched to a gene: 13. The CDR3 contains 15 residues. The DNA of the CDR3 is TGCGCCAGCAGTCTCTTAGTGACTAGCGACGGCGAGCAGTACTTC. Its protein product is CASSLLVTSDGEQYF.